This T cell receptor (beta chain) was found in a study of vaccination and CD4 T cells after COVID-19. Across the whole study: Each participant underwent a two-dose regimen of either the BNT162b2 or the mRNA-1273 vaccine.

This CDR3 contains 14 residues. Germline CDR1 reads SGHNT; CDR2 reads YENEEA. V shed 5 bases and J shed 1 base, with 11 bases lying between them. Documented treatment: roughly 10-day PBMC culture with coronavirus spike peptide pools or control peptides (ViraFEST assay). ViraFEST grew antigen-specific T cells using peptide pools, then sequenced TCRs. The authors cultured a few million PBMCs per well with around 10 IU/ml IL-2 and 8 to 10 ug/ml peptide pools. When around nine days of culture had elapsed, CD4+ T cells were isolated by negative selection. With respect to this clonotype: Its antigen is still unknown.

With the Oncomine TCR Beta short-read assay, DNA from cultured CD4+ T cells was sequenced. TCRdb independently ran MiXCR on the PCR reads; one entry per CDR3 protein. The repertoire holds 15,000 to 20,000 distinct CDR3 sequences, with roughly 47% as singletons. The sample consisted of CD4+ T cells from blood, cultured in vitro, taken before SARS-CoV-2 vaccination. The TCR originated in a human donor who had recovered from COVID-19. The chain links TRBV11-3 to TRBJ1-1; possible D gene TRBD1, 5 bases. CDR3 DNA sequence: TGTGCCAGCAGCAATGACAGAGAGAACACTGAAGCTTTCTTT. This sequence encodes CASSNDRENTEAFF.